This T cell receptor beta chain is drawn from a study of CD8+CD57+ T cells in acquired aplastic anemia. Background on the study: CD4+ and CD8+ cells, once sorted, gave DNA averaging around 3.4 ug. Whole-study results and caveats: Found in both controls and patients were some 31 CD8+ CDR3 sequences.

This clonotype appeared many times. Antigen unknown. Before being chosen for sequencing, patients had shown CD8+CD57+ cell expansion by flow cytometry. Patients had received no therapy at the time of blood sampling. TCR beta VDJ and CDR3 were profiled, and genomic DNA was the template. Each CDR3 protein gets one entry after TCRdb re-called the reads with MiXCR. The sample includes a few hundred thousand distinct CDR3 sequences, less than 60% of them seen just once. This TCR came from a human donor with aplastic anemia. Sequenced input: sorted CD4+, CD8+, or CD8+CD57+ T cells (not recorded which) from PBMCs.

The CDR3: CASFAQGVENTEAFF. CDR3 in DNA: TGTGCCAGCTTTGCGCAGGGGGTTGAGAACACTGAAGCTTTCTTT. The chain links TRBV2 to TRBJ1-1; 7 bases align to TRBD1. Germline V gene data show CDR1 as SNHLY and CDR2 as FYNNEI. The CDR3 is 15 residues long. V lost 8 bases to trimming and J lost 1 base; unmatched junction nucleotides: 10.